This note documents a single TCR beta chain sequence. Its antigen has not been determined. There are no base qualities to consult, and no much larger clone falls within one base. The immunoSEQ Assay, a bias-controlled multiplex PCR, was used to amplify TCRbeta CDR3 regions from genomic DNA. In the paper's pipeline: The number of nucleated cells in each sample was estimated from the amplification of reference gene primers within the assay. To quantify the absolute abundance of each unique TCRbeta CDR3 rearrangement, sequence reads were collapsed and filtered. For each sample, productive Simpson clonality was calculated by taking the square root of Simpson's diversity index across productive rearrangements. TCRdb mirrors the immuneACCESS table, restricted to in-frame sequences. Some clones are absent from its copies; in checked studies, under half trace to an unresolved V gene, and the reason for the others is unknown. The DNA was the basis for D and trimming; V, J and clone size are from that table. Across this sample there are some 300,000 clones, with about nine tenths seen only once. The ten most abundant clones make up approximately 6.6% of the sample.

Another Seattle source contributed samples from volunteer blood donors who had recovered from COVID-19. Each collaborating institution followed its own protocols to collect whole blood in K2EDTA tubes. For TCRbeta analysis, collaborators shipped samples in one of three forms: frozen whole blood, isolated PBMCs, or DNA extracted from either of those sample types. These data belong to a study of blood T cell repertoires in COVID-19 (dated by TCRdb to 2020 to 2022). Study-level background: Collaborator samples came from the United States, Italy and Spain and covered acute and convalescent phases of COVID-19. Where HLA class I and class II types were available, the types were taken from metadata supplied by the sample provider, not from assay-based typing. Deeply sampled blood TCRbeta repertoires from subjects exposed to, actively infected with, or recovered from COVID-19 were included in the dataset. Samples came from the ongoing ImmuneRACE study (first 160 participants) plus 1,254 subjects from 6 global collaborators. The material from the prospective study consisted of cDNA or gDNA derived from T cells, B-cell-depleted T cells, or PBMCs. Sample metadata almost always included a de-identified subject ID, COVID-19 status, age in years and sex. The repertoires were released in a freely available public database intended as a resource for research on the immune response to SARS-CoV-2. Findings and caveats that apply to the study as a whole: Clinical and demographic metadata were provided uncurated, with the amount varying by source and participant.

The clonotype comes from a woman in her 30s who had recovered from COVID-19. Input material: peripheral blood.

The sequenced DNA is TGTGCCAGCAGCAGGAGCGGGGCTACCTACAATGAGCAGTTCTTC. Its translation reads: CASSRSGATYNEQFF. The chain links TRBV6-2 or TRBV6-3 with TRBJ2-1; TRBD2 fits 7 bases in the junction. Based on the germline V gene, the CDR1 and CDR2 sequences are MNHEY and SVGEGT. Counted from cysteine to phenylalanine, this CDR3 has 15 amino acids. The retained sequence is limited to the CDR3, 45 bases, with the frame set at the first base. V is trimmed back by 6 bases and J by 2 bases, and the junction contains 7 bases that no gene match accounts for.